This T cell receptor beta chain was found in a study of molecular identifiers for immune sequencing clone quantification. It was with previously described methods and listed TCR primers that bulk TCR libraries were made. In TCRdb, the PCR reads were re-called with MiXCR into one record per CDR3 protein. Here the sample spans some 590,000 distinct CDR3 sequences, 25% being singletons. CD8+CD4-CCR7+CD45RA+ sorting gave the naive CD8 T cells. Trimming left V 1 base short and J 5 bases short, with 3 bases between. CDR1 and CDR2 (germline): SGHTA, FQGNSA. CDR3 size: 12 residues. Study-wide results and caveats: Highly expanded clone sizes could end up underestimated if a barcode were shared by identical TCR molecules. Clones that exceeded 20 RNA copies held over 97% of effector molecules, yet under 1% in naive cells.

In its sample, this clonotype was seen many times. Its specificity is unknown. The rearrangement uses TRBV7-2 and TRBJ2-1; D unclear. Sequenced material: naive CD8+ T cells from blood, with Jurkat cell RNA spiked in. The subset was: FACS-sorted CD8+CD4-CCR7+CD45RA+ naive T cells. The receptor's source is a human donor in good health. Some libraries in this study had Jurkat cell RNA spiked in. For the CDR3, the DNA is TGTGCCAGCAGCTTAGTGGACAATGAGCAGTTCTTC. Amino acid sequence: CASSLVDNEQFF. The full variable domain, completed using reference TRBV7-2 and TRBJ2-1, is GAGVSQSPSNKVTEKGKDVELRCDPISGHTALYWYRQSLGQGLEFLIYFQGNSAPDKSGLPSDRFSAERTGGSVSTLTIQRTQQEDSAVYLCASSLVDNEQFFGPGTRLTVL.